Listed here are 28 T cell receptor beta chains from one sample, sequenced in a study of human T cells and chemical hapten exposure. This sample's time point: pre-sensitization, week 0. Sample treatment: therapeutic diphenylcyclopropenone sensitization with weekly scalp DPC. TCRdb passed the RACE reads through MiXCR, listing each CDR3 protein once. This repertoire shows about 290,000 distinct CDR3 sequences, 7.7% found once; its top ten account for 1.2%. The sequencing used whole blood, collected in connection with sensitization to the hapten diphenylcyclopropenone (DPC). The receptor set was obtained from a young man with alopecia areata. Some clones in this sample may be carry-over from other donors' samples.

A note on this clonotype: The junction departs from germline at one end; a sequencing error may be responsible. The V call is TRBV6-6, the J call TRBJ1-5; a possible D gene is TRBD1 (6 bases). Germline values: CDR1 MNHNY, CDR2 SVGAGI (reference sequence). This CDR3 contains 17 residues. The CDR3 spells CASSYSLGHFSSQPQHF. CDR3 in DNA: TGTGCCAGCAGTTACTCTCTGGGACATTTCAGCAGTCAGCCCCAGCATTTT.

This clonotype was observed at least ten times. The CDR3 protein is CASSLGGTGVYEQYV. The CDR3 DNA reads TGTGCCAGCAGCTTAGGCGGGACAGGGGTCTACGAGCAGTACGTC. The rearrangement joins TRBV7-8 to TRBJ2-7, with 10 positions matching TRBD1. CDR3 size: 15 residues. The V gene's germline CDR1 is SGHVS and CDR2 FQNEAQ. With V trimmed by 1 base and J by 3 bases, 3 bases remained unmatched.

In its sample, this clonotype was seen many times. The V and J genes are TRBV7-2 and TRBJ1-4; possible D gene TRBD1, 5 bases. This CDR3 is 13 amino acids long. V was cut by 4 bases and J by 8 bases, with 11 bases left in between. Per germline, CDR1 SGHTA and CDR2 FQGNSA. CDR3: CASSWGDAEKLFF. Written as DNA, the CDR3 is TGTGCCAGCAGCTGGGGGGACGCGGAAAAACTGTTTTTT.

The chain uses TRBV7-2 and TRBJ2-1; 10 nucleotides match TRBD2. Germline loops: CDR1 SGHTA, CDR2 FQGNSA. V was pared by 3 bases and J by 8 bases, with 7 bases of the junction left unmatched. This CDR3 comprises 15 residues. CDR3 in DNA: TGTGCCAGCAGCTTGAGCGGGGGGGCGTTTCATGAGCAGTTCTTC. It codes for CASSLSGGAFHEQFF.

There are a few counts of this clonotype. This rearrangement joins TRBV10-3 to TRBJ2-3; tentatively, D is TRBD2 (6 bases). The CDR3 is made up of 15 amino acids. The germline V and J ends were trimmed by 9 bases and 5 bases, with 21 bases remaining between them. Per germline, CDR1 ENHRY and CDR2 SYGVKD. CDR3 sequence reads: CAMRYGGLVGDTQYF. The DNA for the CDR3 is TGTGCCATGCGTTACGGGGGTTTGGTGGGAGATACGCAGTATTTT.

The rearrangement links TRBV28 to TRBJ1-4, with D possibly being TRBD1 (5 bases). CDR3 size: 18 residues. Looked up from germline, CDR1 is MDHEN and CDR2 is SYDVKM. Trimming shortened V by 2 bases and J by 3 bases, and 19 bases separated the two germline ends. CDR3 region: CASSLLRGGFSSNEKLFF. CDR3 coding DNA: TGTGCCAGCAGTTTACTGCGTGGGGGGTTCTCTTCTAATGAAAAACTGTTTTTT.

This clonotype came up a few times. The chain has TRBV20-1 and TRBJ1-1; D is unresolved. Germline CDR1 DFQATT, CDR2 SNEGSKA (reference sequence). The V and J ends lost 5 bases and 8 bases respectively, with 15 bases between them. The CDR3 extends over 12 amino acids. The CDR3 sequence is CSARGSASEAFF. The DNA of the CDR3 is TGCAGTGCTCGCGGGAGCGCTTCAGAAGCTTTCTTT.

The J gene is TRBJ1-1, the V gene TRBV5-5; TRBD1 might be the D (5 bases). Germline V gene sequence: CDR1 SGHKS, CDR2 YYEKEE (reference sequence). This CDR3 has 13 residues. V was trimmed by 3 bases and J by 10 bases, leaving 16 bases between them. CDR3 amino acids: CASSSQPGRGAFF. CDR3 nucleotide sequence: TGTGCCAGCAGCTCCCAACCGGGAAGGGGAGCTTTCTTT.

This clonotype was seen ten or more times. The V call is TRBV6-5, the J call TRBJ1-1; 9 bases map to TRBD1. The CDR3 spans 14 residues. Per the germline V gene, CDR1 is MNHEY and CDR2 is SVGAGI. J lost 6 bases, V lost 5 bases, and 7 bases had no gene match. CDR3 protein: CASSRDRVRAEAFF. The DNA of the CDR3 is TGTGCCAGCAGTAGGGACAGGGTGAGGGCTGAAGCTTTCTTT.

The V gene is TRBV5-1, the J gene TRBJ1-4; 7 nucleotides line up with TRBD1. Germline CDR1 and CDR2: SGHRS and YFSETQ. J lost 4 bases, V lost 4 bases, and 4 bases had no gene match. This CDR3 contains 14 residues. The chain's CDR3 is CASSAGTDNEKLFF. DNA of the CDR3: TGCGCCAGCAGCGCCGGGACAGATAATGAAAAACTGTTTTTT.

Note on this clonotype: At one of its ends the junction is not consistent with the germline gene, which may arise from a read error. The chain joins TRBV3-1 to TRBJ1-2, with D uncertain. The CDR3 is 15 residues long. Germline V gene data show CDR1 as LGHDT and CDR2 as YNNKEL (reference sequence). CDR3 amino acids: CASSQEIKANYGHTF. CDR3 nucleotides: TGTGCCAGCAGCCAAGAAATCAAGGCTAACTATGGCCACACCTTC.

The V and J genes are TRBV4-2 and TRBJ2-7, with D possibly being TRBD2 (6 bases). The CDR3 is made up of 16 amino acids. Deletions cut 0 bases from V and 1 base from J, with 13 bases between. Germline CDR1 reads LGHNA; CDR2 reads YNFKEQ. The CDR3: CASSQETAGISYEQYF. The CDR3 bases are TGTGCCAGCAGCCAAGAGACGGCGGGGATATCCTACGAGCAGTACTTC.

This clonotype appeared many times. CDR3 DNA sequence: TGTGCCATCAGTGCCGGACAGGGGGTTGGCACTGAAGCTTTCTTT. Its translation: CAISAGQGVGTEAFF. The rearrangement links TRBV10-3 to TRBJ1-1, with 10 bases matching TRBD1. After removal of 4 bases from V and 4 bases from J, the junction contained 6 bases not matched to a gene. Germline V gene data show CDR1 as ENHRY and CDR2 as SYGVKD. There are 15 residues in the CDR3.

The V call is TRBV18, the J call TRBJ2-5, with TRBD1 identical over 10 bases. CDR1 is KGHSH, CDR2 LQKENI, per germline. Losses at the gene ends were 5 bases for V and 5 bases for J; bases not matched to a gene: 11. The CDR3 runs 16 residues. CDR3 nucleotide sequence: TGTGCCAGCTCATCTGAACCGGGACAGGGGTATGAGACCCAGTACTTC. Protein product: CASSSEPGQGYETQYF.

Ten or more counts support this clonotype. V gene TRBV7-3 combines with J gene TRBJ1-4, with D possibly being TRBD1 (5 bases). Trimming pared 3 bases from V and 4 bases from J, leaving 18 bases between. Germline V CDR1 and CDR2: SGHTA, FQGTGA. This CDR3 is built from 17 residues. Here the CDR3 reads CASSLRTGGIGNEKLFF. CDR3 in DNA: TGTGCCAGCAGCTTGAGAACTGGGGGGATTGGTAATGAAAAACTGTTTTTT. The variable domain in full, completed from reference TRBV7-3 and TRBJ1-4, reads GAGVSQTPSNKVTEKGKYVELRCDPISGHTALYWYRQSLGQGPEFLIYFQGTGAADDSGLPNDRFFAVRPEGSVSTLKIQRTERGDSAVYLCASSLRTGGIGNEKLFFGSGTQLSVL.

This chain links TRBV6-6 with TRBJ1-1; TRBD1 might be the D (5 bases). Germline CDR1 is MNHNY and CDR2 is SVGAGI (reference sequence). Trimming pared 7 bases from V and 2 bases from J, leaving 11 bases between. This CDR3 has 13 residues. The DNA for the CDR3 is TGTGCCAGCAAACCTTGGACAAACACTGAAGCTTTCTTT. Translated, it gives CASKPWTNTEAFF.

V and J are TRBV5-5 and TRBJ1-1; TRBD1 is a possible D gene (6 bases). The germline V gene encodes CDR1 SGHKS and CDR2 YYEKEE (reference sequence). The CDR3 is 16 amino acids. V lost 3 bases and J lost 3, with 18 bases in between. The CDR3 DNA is TGTGCCAGCAGCTCGACAGGTAATCTCGGTGACACTGAAGCTTTCTTT. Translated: CASSSTGNLGDTEAFF.

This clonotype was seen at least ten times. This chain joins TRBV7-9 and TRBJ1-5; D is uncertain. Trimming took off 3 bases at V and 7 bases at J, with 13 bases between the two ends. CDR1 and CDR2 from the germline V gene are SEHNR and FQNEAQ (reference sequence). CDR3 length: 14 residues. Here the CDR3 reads CASSFMGPRQPQHF. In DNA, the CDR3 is TGTGCCAGCAGCTTCATGGGTCCTAGGCAGCCCCAGCATTTT.

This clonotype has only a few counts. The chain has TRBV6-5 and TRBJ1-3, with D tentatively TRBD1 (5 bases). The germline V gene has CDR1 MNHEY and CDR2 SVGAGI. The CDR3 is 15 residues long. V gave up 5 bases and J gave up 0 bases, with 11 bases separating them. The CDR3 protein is CASSPTGPSGNTIYF. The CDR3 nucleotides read TGTGCCAGCAGTCCTACGGGGCCCTCTGGAAACACCATATATTTT.

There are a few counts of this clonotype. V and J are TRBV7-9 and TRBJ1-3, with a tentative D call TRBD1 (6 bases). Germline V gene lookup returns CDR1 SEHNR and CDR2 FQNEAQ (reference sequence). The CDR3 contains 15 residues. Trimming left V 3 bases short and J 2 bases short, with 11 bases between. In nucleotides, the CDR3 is TGTGCCAGCAGCTTTCGACAGGTTCCTGGAAACACCATATATTTT. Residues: CASSFRQVPGNTIYF.

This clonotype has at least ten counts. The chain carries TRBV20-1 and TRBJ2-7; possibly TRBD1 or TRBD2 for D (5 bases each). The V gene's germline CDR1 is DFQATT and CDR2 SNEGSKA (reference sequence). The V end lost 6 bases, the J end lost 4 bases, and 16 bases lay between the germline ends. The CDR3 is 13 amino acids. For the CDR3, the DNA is TGCAGTGCGACCGGGACGGAAGTGTACGAGCAGTACTTC. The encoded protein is CSATGTEVYEQYF.

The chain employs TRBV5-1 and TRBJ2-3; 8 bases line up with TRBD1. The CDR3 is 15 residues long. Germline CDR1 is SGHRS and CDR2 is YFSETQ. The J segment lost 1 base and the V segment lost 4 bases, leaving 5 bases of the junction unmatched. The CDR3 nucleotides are TGCGCCAGCAGCGCAACAGGGGGTGGCACAGATACGCAGTATTTT. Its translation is CASSATGGGTDTQYF.

The CDR3 sequence is CASSSTTGRDTEAFF. The DNA of the CDR3 is TGCGCCAGCAGCTCAACCACGGGGCGGGACACTGAAGCTTTCTTT. The chain has TRBV5-1 and TRBJ1-1, with a tentative D call TRBD1 (5 bases). V was trimmed by 3 bases and J by 3 bases, leaving 15 bases between them. This CDR3 is 15 amino acids long. Per germline, CDR1 SGHRS and CDR2 YFSETQ.

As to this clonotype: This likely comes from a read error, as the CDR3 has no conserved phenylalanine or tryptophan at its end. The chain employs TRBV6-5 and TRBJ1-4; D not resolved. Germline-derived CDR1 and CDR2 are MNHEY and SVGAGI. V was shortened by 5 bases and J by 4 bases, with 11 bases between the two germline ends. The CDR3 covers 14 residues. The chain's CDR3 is CASSTEFGNEKLFS. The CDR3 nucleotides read TGTGCCAGCAGTACGGAATTCGGTAATGAAAAACTGTTTTCT.

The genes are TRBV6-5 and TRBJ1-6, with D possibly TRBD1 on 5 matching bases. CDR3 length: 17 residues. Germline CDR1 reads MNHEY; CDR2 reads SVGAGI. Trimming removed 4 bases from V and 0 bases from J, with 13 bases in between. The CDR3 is CASSSYGTSSYNSPLHF. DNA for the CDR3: TGTGCCAGCAGTTCCTACGGGACGAGCTCCTATAATTCACCCCTCCACTTT.

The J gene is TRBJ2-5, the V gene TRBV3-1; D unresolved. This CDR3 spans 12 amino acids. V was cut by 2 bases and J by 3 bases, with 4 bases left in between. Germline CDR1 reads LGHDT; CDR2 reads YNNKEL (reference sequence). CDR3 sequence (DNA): TGTGCCAGCAGCCAATACGAAGAGACCCAGTACTTC. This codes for CASSQYEETQYF.

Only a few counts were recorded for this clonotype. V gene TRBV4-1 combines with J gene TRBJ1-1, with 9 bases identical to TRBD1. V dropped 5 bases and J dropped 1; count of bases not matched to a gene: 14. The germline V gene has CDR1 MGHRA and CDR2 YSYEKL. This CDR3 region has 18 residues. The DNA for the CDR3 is TGCGCCAGCAGCACATCGGACAGGGGACTTCATGGGAACACTGAAGCTTTCTTT. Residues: CASSTSDRGLHGNTEAFF.

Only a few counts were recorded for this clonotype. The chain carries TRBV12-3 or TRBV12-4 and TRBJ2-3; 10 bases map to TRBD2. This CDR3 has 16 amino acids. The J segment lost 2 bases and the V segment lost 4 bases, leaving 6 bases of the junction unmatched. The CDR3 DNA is TGTGCCAGCAGTTCACTAGCGGGGAACTTCACAGATACGCAGTATTTT. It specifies CASSSLAGNFTDTQYF.